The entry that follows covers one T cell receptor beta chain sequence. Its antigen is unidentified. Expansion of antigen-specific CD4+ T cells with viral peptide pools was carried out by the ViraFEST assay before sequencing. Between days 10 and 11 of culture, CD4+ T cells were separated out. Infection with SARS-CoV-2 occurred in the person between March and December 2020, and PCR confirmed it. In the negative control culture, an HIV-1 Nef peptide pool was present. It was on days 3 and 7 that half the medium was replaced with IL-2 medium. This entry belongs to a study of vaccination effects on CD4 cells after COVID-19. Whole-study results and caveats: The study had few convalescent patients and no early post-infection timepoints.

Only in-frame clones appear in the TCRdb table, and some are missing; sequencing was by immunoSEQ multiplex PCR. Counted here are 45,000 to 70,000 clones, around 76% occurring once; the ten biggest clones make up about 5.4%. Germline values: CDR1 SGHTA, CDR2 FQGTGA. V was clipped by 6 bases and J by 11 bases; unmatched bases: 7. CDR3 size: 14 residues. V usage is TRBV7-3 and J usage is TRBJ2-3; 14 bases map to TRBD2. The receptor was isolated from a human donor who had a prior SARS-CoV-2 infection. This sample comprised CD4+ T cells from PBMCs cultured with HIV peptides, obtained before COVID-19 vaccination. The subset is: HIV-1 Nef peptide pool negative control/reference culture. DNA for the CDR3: TGTGCCAGCAGTGCCGGGACTAGCGGGAGTCGGCAGTATTTT. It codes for CASSAGTSGSRQYF.